These 28 T cell receptor beta chains came from one sample sequenced in a study of blood T cell repertoires in COVID-19. Sequencing was performed with immunoSEQ multiplex PCR; in TCRdb, only in-frame clones are kept and a portion is missing. The repertoire holds some 70,000 clones, with about 88% as singletons. The sample comprised peripheral blood. The receptor source for this set is a woman aged 60-75 years with COVID-19, enrolled during active disease.

The J gene is TRBJ2-7, the V gene TRBV27, with D uncertain. Germline assignment: CDR1 MNHEY and CDR2 SMNVEV (reference sequence). The CDR3 loop spans 15 amino acids. V gave up 4 bases and J gave up 2 bases, with 15 bases separating them. The CDR3 DNA reads TGTGCCAGCAGTTCCCTGTATAGCTCCACCTACGAGCAGTACTTC. This translates into CASSSLYSSTYEQYF.

The chain uses TRBV6-6 and TRBJ2-1; D perhaps matches TRBD2 (6 bases). V shed 6 bases and J shed 8 bases, with 17 bases lying between them. Germline values: CDR1 MNHNY, CDR2 SVGAGI (reference sequence). The CDR3 consists of 14 residues. Here the CDR3 reads CASSTPGLFHEQFF. Here the CDR3 DNA reads TGTGCCAGCAGCACCCCGGGACTGTTCCATGAGCAGTTCTTC.

The CDR3 nucleotides are TGTGCCAGTAGTACGTTAGCGGTACAAGAGACCCAGTACTTC. It is translated as CASSTLAVQETQYF. This rearrangement joins TRBV19 to TRBJ2-5; possibly TRBD2 for D (6 bases). V dropped 4 bases and J dropped 2 bases, with 11 bases sitting between them. The length of the CDR3 is 14 residues. Germline V gene lookup returns CDR1 LNHDA and CDR2 SQIVND (reference sequence).

The rearrangement links TRBV5-1 to TRBJ2-2; perhaps TRBD2 as D (5 bases). The V gene lost 2 bases and the J gene lost 1 base, with 12 bases spanning the gap. Germline V gives CDR1 SGHRS, CDR2 YFSETQ. CDR3 length equals 16 residues. The CDR3 spells CASSFASGMNTGELFF. The CDR3 nucleotides read TGCGCCAGCAGCTTCGCCAGCGGCATGAACACCGGGGAGCTGTTTTTT.

This clone was detected a few times. The chain recombines TRBV7-9 with TRBJ2-7, with 7 bases identical to TRBD1. Unmatched junction bases numbered 8, after V lost 4 bases and J lost 8 bases. Per the germline V gene, CDR1 is SEHNR and CDR2 is FQNEAQ (reference sequence). This CDR3 region has 13 residues. CDR3 residues: CASSSNTGQKQYF. The DNA for the CDR3 is TGTGCCAGCAGCTCGAATACGGGACAGAAGCAGTACTTC.

The V call is TRBV11-2, the J call TRBJ2-1, with D unclear. This CDR3 contains 17 residues. Germline V gives CDR1 SGHAT, CDR2 FQNNGV. The V end lost 3 bases, the J end lost 1 base, and 16 bases lay between the germline ends. CDR3 in DNA: TGTGCCAGCAGCTTTAAAGACAAGGCCCCGTCCTACAATGAGCAGTTCTTC. It translates to CASSFKDKAPSYNEQFF.

The chain combines TRBV28 with TRBJ2-2, with 11 bases that match TRBD1. The V gene's germline CDR1 is MDHEN and CDR2 SYDVKM. The CDR3 spans 15 residues. V lost 7 bases, J lost 5 bases, and 6 bases stayed unmatched. In nucleotides, the CDR3 is TGTGCCAGCACTCCCGGGACAGGGGGTACCGGGGAGCTGTTTTTT. This encodes CASTPGTGGTGELFF.

Notes on this clone: The junction departs from germline at one end; a sequencing error may be responsible. V usage is TRBV27 and J usage is TRBJ1-1; 7 nucleotides agree with TRBD1. This CDR3 is 15 amino acids long. Germline CDR1 MNHEY, CDR2 SMNVEV (reference sequence). CDR3 sequence reads: CASSSGLTGRGKGRF. The CDR3 nucleotides are TGTGCCAGCAGTTCCGGCCTGACAGGGCGCGGGAAAGGTCGGTTT.

The rearrangement uses TRBV6-2 or TRBV6-3 and TRBJ2-5, with TRBD2 matching over 8 bases. The CDR3 is 18 amino acids. Germline lookup yields CDR1 MNHEY and CDR2 SVGEGT. After removal of 4 bases from V and 2 bases from J, the junction contained 15 bases not matched to a gene. The DNA for the CDR3 is TGTGCCAGCAGTTTCTACCCCGGCGCGAGCGGGGGTCAAGAGACCCAGTACTTC. Translating it yields CASSFYPGASGGQETQYF.

The chain combines TRBV6-5 with TRBJ2-7; TRBD1 is a possible D gene (5 bases). Trimming removed 0 bases from V and 2 bases from J, with 11 bases in between. Germline lookup yields CDR1 MNHEY and CDR2 SVGAGI. This CDR3 is built from 15 residues. The CDR3 loop is CASSYSAGPTYEQYF. The CDR3 DNA reads TGTGCCAGCAGTTACTCGGCAGGGCCGACCTACGAGCAGTACTTC.

The V call is TRBV7-2, the J call TRBJ1-1; a possible D gene is TRBD1 (6 bases). V lost 7 bases, J lost 1 base, and 19 bases lay in between. Germline V lookup: CDR1 SGHTA, CDR2 FQGNSA. CDR3 length equals 16 residues. Written as DNA, the CDR3 is TGTGCCAGCAACCCAAGGGCAGGGGTACAGAACACTGAAGCTTTCTTT. It specifies CASNPRAGVQNTEAFF. The complete variable domain, with remaining parts taken from reference TRBV7-2 and TRBJ1-1, reads GAGVSQSPSNKVTEKGKDVELRCDPISGHTALYWYRQSLGQGLEFLIYFQGNSAPDKSGLPSDRFSAERTGGSVSTLTIQRTQQEDSAVYLCASNPRAGVQNTEAFFGQGTRLTVV.

This chain joins TRBV6-5 and TRBJ1-5; D possibly corresponds to TRBD1 (6 bases). CDR3 length: 15 amino acids. V was cut by 5 bases and J by 4 bases, with 15 bases left in between. Germline lookup yields CDR1 MNHEY and CDR2 SVGAGI. The DNA of the CDR3 is TGTGCCAGCAGTAAGCGACAGGTTCCTAATCAGCCCCAGCATTTT. Translation: CASSKRQVPNQPQHF.

The chain couples TRBV2 to TRBJ2-5; unclear D gene. The CDR3 runs to 13 residues. The germline V gene encodes CDR1 SNHLY and CDR2 FYNNEI. Trimming stripped 4 bases from V and 1 base from J, with 7 bases between. DNA of the CDR3: TGTGCCAGCAGTGTTAACTTCCAAGAGACCCAGTACTTC. Protein product: CASSVNFQETQYF.

About this clone: The DNA is omitted, as the CDR3 cannot be located on it reliably, and the CDR3 follows TCRdb's listing. The V and J genes are TRBV12-2 and TRBJ1-5; the table gives TRBD1 as D, unverified against the DNA. TRBV12-2 is labeled a pseudogene. The CDR3 is 19 amino acids in total, end residues counted. The CDR3 is CASRPPAWGQGASNQPQHF.

The chain is built from TRBV19 and TRBJ1-1; no definite D call. Trimming stripped 5 bases from V and 8 bases from J, with 18 bases between. CDR3 size: 14 residues. Germline V gene data show CDR1 as LNHDA and CDR2 as SQIVND (reference sequence). CDR3 DNA sequence: TGTGCCAGTAGTCTCATTGACGGGGTTTACGAAGCTTTCTTT. The encoded protein is CASSLIDGVYEAFF.

This chain uses TRBV7-9 with TRBJ2-5; the match to TRBD2 covers 7 bases. The V and J ends lost 4 bases and 3 bases, in that order; junction bases with no gene match: 8. CDR1 SEHNR and CDR2 FQNEAQ come from the germline V gene (reference sequence). The CDR3 loop spans 15 amino acids. This CDR3 reads CASSSIGTNEETQYF. The CDR3 DNA is TGTGCCAGCAGCTCGATCGGGACTAATGAAGAGACCCAGTACTTC.

The J gene is TRBJ2-1, the V gene TRBV11-3; TRBD1 might be the D (6 bases). Germline lookup yields CDR1 SGHNT and CDR2 YENEEA. This CDR3 contains 13 residues. Between the trimmed V and J ends, which lost 2 bases and 15 bases, there was a span of 17 bases. In DNA, the CDR3 is TGTGCCAGCAGCTTAACCCGGGACACCGTCCCGTTCTTC. This codes for CASSLTRDTVPFF.

This clone was counted once. The chain has TRBV5-1 and TRBJ1-3; TRBD1 agrees at 7 bases. The CDR3 spans 14 residues. Per the germline V gene, CDR1 is SGHRS and CDR2 is YFSETQ. The V gene end was trimmed by 4 bases and the J gene end by 4 bases; junction bases not matched to a gene: 5. The CDR3 DNA sequence: TGCGCCAGCAGCCCCGGGACAGCCGGAAACACCATATATTTT. Protein: CASSPGTAGNTIYF.

The chain couples TRBV6-5 to TRBJ2-7, with 10 bases aligning to TRBD1. After removal of 8 bases from V and 2 bases from J, the junction contained 6 bases not matched to a gene. The CDR3 has 14 amino acids. Germline lookup yields CDR1 MNHEY and CDR2 SVGAGI. The CDR3 coding sequence is TGTGCCAGCCTTTGGACAGGGGGGGCCTACGAGCAGTACTTC. Protein product: CASLWTGGAYEQYF.

This clone showed up just once. J is TRBJ1-5 and V is TRBV6-2 or TRBV6-3; D possibly corresponds to TRBD1 (6 bases). The V end was cut by 6 bases, the J end by 2 bases, with 17 bases between. The length of the CDR3 is 16 residues. In germline, CDR1 is MNHEY, CDR2 SVGEGT. This CDR3 reads CASSLHEGVGNQPQHF. DNA for the CDR3: TGTGCCAGCAGCTTACACGAGGGGGTAGGCAATCAGCCCCAGCATTTT.

This clone has more than one count but fewer than ten. V is TRBV9 and J is TRBJ1-2; 10 bases map to TRBD1. Per germline, CDR1 SGDLS and CDR2 YYNGEE. This CDR3 is 15 amino acids long. Losses at the gene ends were 3 bases for V and 8 bases for J; bases not matched to a gene: 10. The CDR3 bases are TGTGCCAGCAGCGCCCATCGGACAGGGGGACGAGGCTACACCTTC. Its translation: CASSAHRTGGRGYTF.

This chain links TRBV2 with TRBJ2-1; D ambiguous. Looked up from germline, CDR1 is SNHLY and CDR2 is FYNNEI. The CDR3 is 13 amino acids. The V and J ends lost 1 base and 5 bases respectively, with 6 bases between them. The CDR3 DNA is TGTGCCAGCAGTGAAGGGCTCCACAATGAGCAGTTCTTC. The encoded protein is CASSEGLHNEQFF.

The rearrangement links TRBV28 to TRBJ1-1, with D maybe TRBD1 (6 bases). Germline V gives CDR1 MDHEN, CDR2 SYDVKM. Trimming pared 1 base from V and 4 bases from J, leaving 16 bases between. The CDR3 spans 16 residues. The CDR3 loop is CASSLFFGGRATEAFF. The CDR3 bases are TGTGCCAGCAGTTTATTTTTCGGGGGGCGGGCCACTGAAGCTTTCTTT.

The chain recombines TRBV14 with TRBJ2-1; the match to TRBD1 covers 12 bases. CDR1 SGHDN and CDR2 FVKESK come from the germline V gene. V was clipped by 3 bases and J by 7 bases; unmatched bases: 10. This CDR3 spans 17 amino acids. CDR3 sequence: CASSQRPGQGALNEQFF. The CDR3 DNA follows: TGTGCCAGCAGCCAGCGACCGGGACAGGGGGCGTTGAATGAGCAGTTCTTC.

J is TRBJ1-1 and V is TRBV5-1; TRBD1 might be the D (6 bases). The V end lost 1 base, the J end lost 7 bases, and 20 bases lay between the germline ends. From germline, CDR1 is SGHRS and CDR2 YFSETQ. The CDR3 sequence is 16 residues long. As DNA, the CDR3 is TGCGCCAGCAGCTTGAACCCCGGCGGGGGCCAGGGTGAAGCTTTCTTT. Translating gives CASSLNPGGGQGEAFF.

V gene TRBV11-2 combines with J gene TRBJ2-1; a weak D match, TRBD2 (6 bases). Germline lookup yields CDR1 SGHAT and CDR2 FQNNGV. The CDR3 runs to 15 residues. Trimming took off 5 bases at V and 5 bases at J, with 16 bases between the two ends. This chain's CDR3 is CASSPWGDADNEQFF. The CDR3 DNA reads as TGTGCCAGCAGCCCTTGGGGGGACGCTGACAATGAGCAGTTCTTC.

In this sample, this clone turned up many times. The V and J genes are TRBV29-1 and TRBJ2-3; 10 nucleotides agree with TRBD1. CDR3 length: 14 residues. Germline V CDR1 and CDR2: SQVTM, ANQGSEA. The V and J ends lost 5 bases and 2 bases, in that order; junction bases with no gene match: 4. The CDR3 region is CSVRQGAPTDTQYF. DNA of the CDR3: TGCAGCGTTCGACAGGGGGCTCCCACAGATACGCAGTATTTT.

CDR3 coding DNA: TGCGCCAGCAGCCAAGATCGGACAGGGTGGTCCTACGAGCAGTACTTC. Amino acid sequence: CASSQDRTGWSYEQYF. V usage is TRBV4-3 and J usage is TRBJ2-7, with 8 bases identical to TRBD1. V lost 0 bases, J lost 1 base, and 5 bases stayed unmatched. Per germline, CDR1 LGHNA and CDR2 YSLEER. The CDR3 extends over 16 amino acids.